Detailed here is one T cell receptor (beta chain). Its antigen remains unknown. The authors ran a second PCR of roughly 6 to 12 cycles using a sample-barcoded 5' primer and a J-beta primer mix. TCRdb processed the 5' RACE reads anew with MiXCR; each CDR3 protein has one entry. Counted here are hundreds of thousands of distinct CDR3 sequences, approximately 30% occurring once; the ten biggest clones make up approximately 15%. The sample is drawn from a study of blood T cells in healthy people across ages. Trimming at V came to 5 bases and at J to 1 base, leaving 10 bases not matched to a gene. The CDR3 is 17 residues long. Germline CDR1 MGHRA, CDR2 YSYEKL. Regarding the study as a whole: Naive T cell percentage by flow cytometry tracked strongly with beta diversity. Higher diversity, along with more naive CD4+ cells, distinguished long-lived donors from aged donors.

The genes are TRBV4-1 and TRBJ2-3; 9 nucleotides line up with TRBD2. The sequenced material came from blood. This TCR was recovered from a woman aged 80 or over in good health. This CDR3 is CASSFGAGGVGTDTQYF. The CDR3, as DNA: TGCGCCAGCAGCTTCGGAGCGGGAGGAGTCGGCACAGATACGCAGTATTTT.